The following is a T cell receptor (beta chain) sequence with its context. These data belong to a study of blood T cell repertoires in COVID-19. Authors' analysis steps: How many nucleated cells were present was estimated from reference gene primer amplification. TCRdb's table, derived via immunoSEQ multiplex PCR, lists solely in-frame clones and lacks some. That table gives V, J and clone size, and the DNA gave D and trimming. The sample lists fewer than 250,000 clones; about 85% were seen once. Those enrolled in Seattle joined during active infection and were followed longitudinally afterward. This CDR3 is 13 amino acids long. The ends were cut back, 1 base at V and 7 bases at J, with 10 bases in the middle. Germline V gene data show CDR1 as SGHTA and CDR2 as FQGNSA.

The chain carries TRBV7-2 and TRBJ1-2, with D hard to call. The sample was peripheral blood. The receptor was isolated from an elderly woman with COVID-19, enrolled during active disease. For the CDR3, the DNA is TGTGCCAGCAGCTTAGAAACAGCCTCTGGCTACACCTTC. Translating gives CASSLETASGYTF.